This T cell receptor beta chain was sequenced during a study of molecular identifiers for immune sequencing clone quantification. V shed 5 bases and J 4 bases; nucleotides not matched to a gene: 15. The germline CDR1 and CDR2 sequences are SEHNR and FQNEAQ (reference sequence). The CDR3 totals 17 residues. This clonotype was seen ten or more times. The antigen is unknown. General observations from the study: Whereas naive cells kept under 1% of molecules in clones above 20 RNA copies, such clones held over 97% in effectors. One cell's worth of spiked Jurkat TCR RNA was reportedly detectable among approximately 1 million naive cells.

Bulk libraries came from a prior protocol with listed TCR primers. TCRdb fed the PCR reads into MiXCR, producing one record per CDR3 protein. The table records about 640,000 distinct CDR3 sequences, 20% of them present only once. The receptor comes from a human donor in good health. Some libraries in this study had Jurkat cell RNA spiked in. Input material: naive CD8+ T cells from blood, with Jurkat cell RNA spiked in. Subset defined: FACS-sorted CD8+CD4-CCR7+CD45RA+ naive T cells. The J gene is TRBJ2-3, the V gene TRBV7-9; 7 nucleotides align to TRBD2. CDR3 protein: CASSPRTGGDEADTQYF. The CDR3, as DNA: TGTGCCAGCAGCCCCCGGACGGGGGGAGATGAGGCAGATACGCAGTATTTT.